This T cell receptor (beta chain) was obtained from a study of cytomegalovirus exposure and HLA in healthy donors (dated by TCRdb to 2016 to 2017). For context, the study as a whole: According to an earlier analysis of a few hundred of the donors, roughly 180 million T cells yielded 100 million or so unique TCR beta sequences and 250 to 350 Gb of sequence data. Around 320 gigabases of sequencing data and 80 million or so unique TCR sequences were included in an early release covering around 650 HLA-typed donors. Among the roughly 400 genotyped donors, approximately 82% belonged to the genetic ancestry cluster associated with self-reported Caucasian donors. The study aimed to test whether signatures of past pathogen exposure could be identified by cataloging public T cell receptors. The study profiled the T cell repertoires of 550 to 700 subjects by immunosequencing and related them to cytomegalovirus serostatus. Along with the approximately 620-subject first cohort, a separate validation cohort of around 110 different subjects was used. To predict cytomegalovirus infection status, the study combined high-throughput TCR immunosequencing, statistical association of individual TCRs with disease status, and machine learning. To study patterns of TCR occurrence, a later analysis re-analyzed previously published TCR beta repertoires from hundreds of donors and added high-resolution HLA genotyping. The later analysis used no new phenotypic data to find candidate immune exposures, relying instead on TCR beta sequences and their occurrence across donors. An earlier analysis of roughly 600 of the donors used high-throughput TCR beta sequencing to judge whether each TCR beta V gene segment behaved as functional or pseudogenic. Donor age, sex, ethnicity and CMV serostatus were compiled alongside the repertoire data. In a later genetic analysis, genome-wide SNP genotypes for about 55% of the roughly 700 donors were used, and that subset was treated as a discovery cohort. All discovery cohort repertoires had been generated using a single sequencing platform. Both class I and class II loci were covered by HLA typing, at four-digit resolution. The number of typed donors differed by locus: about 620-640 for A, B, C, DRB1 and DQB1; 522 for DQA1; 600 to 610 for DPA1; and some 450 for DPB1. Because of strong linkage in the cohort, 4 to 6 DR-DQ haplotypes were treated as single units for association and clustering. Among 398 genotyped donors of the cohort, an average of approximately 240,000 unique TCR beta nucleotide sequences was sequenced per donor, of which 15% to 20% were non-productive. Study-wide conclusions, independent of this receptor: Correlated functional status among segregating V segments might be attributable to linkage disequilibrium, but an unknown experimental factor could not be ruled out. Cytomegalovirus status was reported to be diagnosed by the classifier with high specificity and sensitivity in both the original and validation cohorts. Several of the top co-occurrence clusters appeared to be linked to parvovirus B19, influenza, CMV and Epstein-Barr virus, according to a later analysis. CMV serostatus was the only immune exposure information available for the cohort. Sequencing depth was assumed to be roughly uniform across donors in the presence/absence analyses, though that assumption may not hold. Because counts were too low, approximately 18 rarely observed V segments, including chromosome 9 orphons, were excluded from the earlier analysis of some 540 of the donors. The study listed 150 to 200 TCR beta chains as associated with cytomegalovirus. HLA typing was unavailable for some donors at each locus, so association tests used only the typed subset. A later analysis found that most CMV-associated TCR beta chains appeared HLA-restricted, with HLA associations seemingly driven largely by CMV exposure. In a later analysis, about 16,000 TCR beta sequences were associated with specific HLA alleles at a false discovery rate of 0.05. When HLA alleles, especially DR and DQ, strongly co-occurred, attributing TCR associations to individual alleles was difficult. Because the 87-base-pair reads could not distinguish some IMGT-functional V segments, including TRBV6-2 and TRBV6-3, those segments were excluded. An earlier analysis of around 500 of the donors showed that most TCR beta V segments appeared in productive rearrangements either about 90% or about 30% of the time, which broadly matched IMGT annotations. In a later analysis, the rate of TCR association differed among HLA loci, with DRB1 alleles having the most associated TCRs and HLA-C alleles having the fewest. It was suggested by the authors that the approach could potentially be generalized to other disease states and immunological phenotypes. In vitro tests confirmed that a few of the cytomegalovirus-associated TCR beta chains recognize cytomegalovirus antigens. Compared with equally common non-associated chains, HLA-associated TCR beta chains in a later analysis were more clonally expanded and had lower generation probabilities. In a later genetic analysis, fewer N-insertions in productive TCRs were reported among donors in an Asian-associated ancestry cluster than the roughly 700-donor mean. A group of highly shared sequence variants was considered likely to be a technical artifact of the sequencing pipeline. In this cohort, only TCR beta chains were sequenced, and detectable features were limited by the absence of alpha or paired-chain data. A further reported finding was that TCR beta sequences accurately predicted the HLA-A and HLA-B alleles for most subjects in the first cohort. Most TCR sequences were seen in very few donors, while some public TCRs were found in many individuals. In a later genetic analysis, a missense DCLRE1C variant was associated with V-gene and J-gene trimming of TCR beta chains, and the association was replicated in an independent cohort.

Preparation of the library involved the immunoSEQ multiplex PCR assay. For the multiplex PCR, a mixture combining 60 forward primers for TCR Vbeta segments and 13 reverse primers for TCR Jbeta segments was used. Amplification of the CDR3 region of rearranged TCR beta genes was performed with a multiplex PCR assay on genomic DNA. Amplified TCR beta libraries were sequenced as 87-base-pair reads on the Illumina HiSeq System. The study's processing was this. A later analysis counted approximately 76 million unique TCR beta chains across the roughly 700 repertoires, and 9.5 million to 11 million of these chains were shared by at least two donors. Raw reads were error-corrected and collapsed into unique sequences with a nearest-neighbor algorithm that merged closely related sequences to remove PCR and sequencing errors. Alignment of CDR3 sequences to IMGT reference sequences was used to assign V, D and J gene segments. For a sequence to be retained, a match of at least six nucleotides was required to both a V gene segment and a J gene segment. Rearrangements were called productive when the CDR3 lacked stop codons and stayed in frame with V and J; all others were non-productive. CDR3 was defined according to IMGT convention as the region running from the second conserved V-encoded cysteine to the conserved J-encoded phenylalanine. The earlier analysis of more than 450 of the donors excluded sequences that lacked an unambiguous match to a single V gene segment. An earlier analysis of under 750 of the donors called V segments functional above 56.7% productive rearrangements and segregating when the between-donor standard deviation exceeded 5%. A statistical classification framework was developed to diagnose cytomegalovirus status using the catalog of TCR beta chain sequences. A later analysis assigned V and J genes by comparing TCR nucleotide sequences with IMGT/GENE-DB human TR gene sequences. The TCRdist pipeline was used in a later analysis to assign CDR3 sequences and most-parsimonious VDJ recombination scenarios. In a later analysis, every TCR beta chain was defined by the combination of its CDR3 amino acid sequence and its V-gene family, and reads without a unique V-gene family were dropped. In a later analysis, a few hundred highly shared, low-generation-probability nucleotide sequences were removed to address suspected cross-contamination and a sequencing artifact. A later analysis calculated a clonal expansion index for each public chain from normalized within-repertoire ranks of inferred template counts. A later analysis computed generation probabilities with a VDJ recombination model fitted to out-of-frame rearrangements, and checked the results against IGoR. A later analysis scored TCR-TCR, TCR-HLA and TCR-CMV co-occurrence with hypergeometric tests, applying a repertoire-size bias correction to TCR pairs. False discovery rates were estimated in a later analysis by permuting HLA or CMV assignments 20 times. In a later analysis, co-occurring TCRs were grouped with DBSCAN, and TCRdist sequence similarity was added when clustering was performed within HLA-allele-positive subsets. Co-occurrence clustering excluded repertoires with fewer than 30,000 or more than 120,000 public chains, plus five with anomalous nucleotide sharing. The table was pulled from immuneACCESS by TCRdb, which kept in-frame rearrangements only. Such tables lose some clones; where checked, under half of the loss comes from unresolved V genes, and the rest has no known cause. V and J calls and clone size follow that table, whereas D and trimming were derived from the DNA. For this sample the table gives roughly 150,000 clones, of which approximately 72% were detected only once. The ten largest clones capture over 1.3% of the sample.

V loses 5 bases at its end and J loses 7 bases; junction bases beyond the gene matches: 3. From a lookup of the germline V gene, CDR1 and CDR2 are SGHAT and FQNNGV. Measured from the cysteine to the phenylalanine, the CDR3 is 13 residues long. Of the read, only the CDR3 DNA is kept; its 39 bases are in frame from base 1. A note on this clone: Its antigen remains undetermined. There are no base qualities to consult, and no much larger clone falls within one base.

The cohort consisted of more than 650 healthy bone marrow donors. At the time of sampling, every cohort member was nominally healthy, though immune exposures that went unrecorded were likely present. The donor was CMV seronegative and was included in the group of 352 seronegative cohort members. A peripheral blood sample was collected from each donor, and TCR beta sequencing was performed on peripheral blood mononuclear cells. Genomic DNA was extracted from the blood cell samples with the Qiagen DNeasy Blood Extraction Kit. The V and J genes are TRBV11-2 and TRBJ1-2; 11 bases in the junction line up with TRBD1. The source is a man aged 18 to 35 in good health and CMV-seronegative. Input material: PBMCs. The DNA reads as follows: TGTGCCAGCAGCAGGACAGGGGGCCGTGGCTACACCTTC. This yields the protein CASSRTGGRGYTF.